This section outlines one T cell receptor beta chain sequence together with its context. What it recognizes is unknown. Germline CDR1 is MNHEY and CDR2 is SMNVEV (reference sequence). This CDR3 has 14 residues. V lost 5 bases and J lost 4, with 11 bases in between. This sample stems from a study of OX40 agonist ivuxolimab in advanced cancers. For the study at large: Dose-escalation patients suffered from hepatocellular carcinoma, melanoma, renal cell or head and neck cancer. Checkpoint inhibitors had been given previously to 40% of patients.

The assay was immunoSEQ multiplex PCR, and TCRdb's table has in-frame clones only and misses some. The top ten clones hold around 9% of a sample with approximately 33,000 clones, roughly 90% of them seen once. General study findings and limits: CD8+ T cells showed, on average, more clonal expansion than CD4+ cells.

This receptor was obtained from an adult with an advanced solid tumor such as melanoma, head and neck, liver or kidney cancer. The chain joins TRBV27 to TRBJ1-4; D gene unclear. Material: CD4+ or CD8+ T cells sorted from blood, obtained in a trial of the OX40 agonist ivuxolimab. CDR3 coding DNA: TGTGCCAGCAGTCCCCTCCGAGTTAATGAAAAACTGTTTTTT. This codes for CASSPLRVNEKLFF.